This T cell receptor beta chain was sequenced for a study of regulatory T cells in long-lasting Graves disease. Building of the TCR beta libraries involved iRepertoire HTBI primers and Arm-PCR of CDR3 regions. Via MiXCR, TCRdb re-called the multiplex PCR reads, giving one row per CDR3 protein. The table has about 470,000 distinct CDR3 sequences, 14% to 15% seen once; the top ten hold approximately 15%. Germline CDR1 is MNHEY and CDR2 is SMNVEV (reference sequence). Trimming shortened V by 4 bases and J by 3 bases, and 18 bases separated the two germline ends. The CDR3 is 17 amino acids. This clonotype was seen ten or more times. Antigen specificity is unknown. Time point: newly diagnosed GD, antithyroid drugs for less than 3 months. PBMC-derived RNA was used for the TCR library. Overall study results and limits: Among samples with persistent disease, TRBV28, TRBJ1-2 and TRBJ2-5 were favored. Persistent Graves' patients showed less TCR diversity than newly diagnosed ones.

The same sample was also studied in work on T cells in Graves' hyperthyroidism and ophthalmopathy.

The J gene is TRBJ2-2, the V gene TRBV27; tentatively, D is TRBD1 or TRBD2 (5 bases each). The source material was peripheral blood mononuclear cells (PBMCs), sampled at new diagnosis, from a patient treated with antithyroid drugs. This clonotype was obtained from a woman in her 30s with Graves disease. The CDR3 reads CASSSTAGSEYTGELFF. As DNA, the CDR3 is TGTGCCAGCAGTTCGACGGCAGGGAGTGAGTACACCGGGGAGCTGTTTTTT.